This passage covers 10 T cell receptor beta chains from one sample sequenced in a study of T cell repertoires in cytomegalovirus infection. Their specific antigens are unknown. TCRdb analysed the reads with MiXCR anew, one entry per CDR3 protein. The table has fewer than 65,000 distinct CDR3 sequences, around 20% seen once; the top ten hold around 27%. The sequences come from CD8+ T cells from cultured PBMCs, collected from culture after CMV antigen stimulation. The origin of the receptors is a human donor in good health (CMV status not recorded). Some clones in this sample may be carry-over from other donors' samples.

This clonotype is labeled as medium-sized. This rearrangement joins TRBV24-1 to TRBJ2-6, with D perhaps assigned TRBD1 or TRBD2 (6 bases each). The germline V and J ends were trimmed by 10 bases and 3 bases, with 9 bases remaining between them. This CDR3 has 13 amino acids. Germline V gene data show CDR1 as KGHDR and CDR2 as SFDVKD. The CDR3 sequence: CATGGHGANVLTF. The CDR3 DNA reads TGTGCCACGGGGGGACATGGGGCCAACGTCCTGACTTTC.

The V gene is TRBV7-2, the J gene TRBJ1-5; 10 bases fit TRBD1. V lost 6 bases, J lost 5 bases, and 4 bases stayed unmatched. CDR3 length: 14 residues. Germline assignment: CDR1 SGHTA and CDR2 FQGNSA. CDR3 residues: CASSWTGGDQPQHF. The CDR3 DNA reads as TGTGCCAGCAGTTGGACAGGGGGGGATCAGCCCCAGCATTTT.

This clonotype was seen many times. CDR3 amino acids: CASQRGGTARTEAFF. DNA of the CDR3: TGTGCCAGCCAAAGAGGGGGTACAGCGCGGACTGAAGCTTTCTTT. J is TRBJ1-1 and V is TRBV7-2, with a weak D call TRBD1 (6 bases). Germline lookup yields CDR1 SGHTA and CDR2 FQGNSA. The CDR3 loop spans 15 amino acids. The V end was cut by 8 bases, the J end by 5 bases, with 21 bases between.

This clonotype was seen a handful of times. The chain carries TRBV2 and TRBJ2-7, with D perhaps TRBD1 (6 bases). The V and J ends lost 7 bases and 6 bases respectively, with 19 bases between them. Germline V CDR1 and CDR2: SNHLY, FYNNEI. This CDR3 comprises 14 residues. The CDR3 loop reads CASTLPVGAAEQYF. The CDR3 DNA reads TGTGCCAGCACCCTACCGGTGGGGGCGGCCGAGCAGTACTTC. Variable domain in full (rest from reference TRBV2 and TRBJ2-7): EPEVTQTPSHQVTQMGQEVILRCVPISNHLYFYWYRQILGQKVEFLVSFYNNEISEKSEIFDDQFSVERPDGSNFTLKIRSTKLEDSAMYFCASTLPVGAAEQYFGPGTRLTVT.

The chain recombines TRBV7-3 with TRBJ2-7, with 11 positions matching TRBD1. The germline CDR1 and CDR2 sequences are SGHTA and FQGTGA. V dropped 2 bases and J dropped 7; count of bases not matched to a gene: 1. CDR3 length: 13 residues. The CDR3: CASSLGTGGEQYF. CDR3 nucleotide sequence: TGTGCCAGCAGCTTAGGGACAGGGGGTGAGCAGTACTTC.

This clonotype appeared a few times. V usage is TRBV27 and J usage is TRBJ2-1; 7 bases are a match to TRBD1. From germline, CDR1 is MNHEY and CDR2 SMNVEV (reference sequence). There are 16 residues in the CDR3. J was trimmed by 3 bases and V by 2 bases; bases with no gene match: 7. CDR3 sequence reads: CASSLREGDSYNEQFF. CDR3 bases: TGTGCCAGCAGTTTAAGAGAGGGGGACAGCTACAATGAGCAGTTCTTC.

This clonotype was observed at least ten times. The chain is built from TRBV6-2 or TRBV6-3 and TRBJ1-2; D is uncertain. In germline, CDR1 is MNHEY, CDR2 SVGEGT. V gave up 5 bases and J gave up 2 bases, with 9 bases separating them. The CDR3 consists of 13 residues. This chain's CDR3 is CASSPGRNYGYTF. Written as DNA, the CDR3 is TGTGCCAGCAGTCCGGGCCGAAACTATGGCTACACCTTC.

This clonotype was recorded a few times. The chain uses TRBV15 and TRBJ1-1, with D unclear. CDR1 is LNHNV and CDR2 is YYDKDF in the germline V gene (reference sequence). The CDR3 runs 14 residues. V lost 0 bases and J lost 6, with 11 bases in between. CDR3 bases: TGTGCCACCAGCAGAGATCGGGGTAGCGCTGAAGCTTTCTTT. It is translated as CATSRDRGSAEAFF.

This chain connects TRBV7-8 to TRBJ2-5; a possible D gene is TRBD1 (7 bases). Between the trimmed V and J ends, which lost 4 bases and 5 bases, there was a span of 11 bases. Germline loops: CDR1 SGHVS, CDR2 FQNEAQ. The CDR3 consists of 13 residues. Here the CDR3 reads CASSSRGAETQYF. CDR3 nucleotides: TGTGCCAGCAGCTCCAGGGGGGCGGAGACCCAGTACTTC.

V usage is TRBV12-3 or TRBV12-4 and J usage is TRBJ2-2, with D unresolved. V lost 7 bases and J 5 bases, leaving 14 bases between the germline ends. This CDR3 comprises 14 residues. The CDR3 DNA sequence: TGTGCCAGCAACCGAGAAATTAGTACCGGGGAGCTGTTTTTT. This translates into CASNREISTGELFF.